Each of the 29 T cell receptor beta chains below was sequenced from the same sample in a study of T cell clonality in common variable immunodeficiency. Method: immunoSEQ multiplex PCR; TCRdb's copy keeps in-frame clones and lacks some. The sample shows 57,000 or so clones, none of them appearing just once. The sequenced material came from peripheral blood mononuclear cells. These receptors came from a person between 18 and 75 years old in good health.

This clone was recorded many times. The read comes to an end 3 residues before the CDR3 does, leaving the germline J gene to fill in the end. V is TRBV2 and J is TRBJ2-1; 7 bases agree with TRBD1. Trimming removed 5 bases from V and 6 bases from J; junction bases left unmatched: 10. The CDR3 totals 15 residues. From germline, CDR1 is SNHLY and CDR2 FYNNEI. CDR3 region: CASSLTGAVINEQFF. The sequenced part of the CDR3 DNA is TGTGCCAGCAGTTTAACAGGGGCTGTTATCAATGAG.

With regard to this clone: The CDR3 end falls 3 residues outside the read, so it is completed with the germline J gene. The rearrangement uses TRBV2 and TRBJ1-2; 9 nucleotides agree with TRBD1. This CDR3 region has 14 residues. The germline CDR1 and CDR2 sequences are SNHLY and FYNNEI. V shed 4 bases and J 4 bases; nucleotides not matched to a gene: 4. The CDR3 protein is CASSGTGVVYGYTF. The CDR3 DNA, read in part, is TGTGCCAGCAGTGGGACAGGGGTTGTCTATGGC. The entire variable domain, with the rest obtained from reference TRBV2 and TRBJ1-2, is as follows: EPEVTQTPSHQVTQMGQEVILRCVPISNHLYFYWYRQILGQKVEFLVSFYNNEISEKSEIFDDQFSVERPDGSNFTLKIRSTKLEDSAMYFCASSGTGVVYGYTFGSGTRLTVV.

This clone was detected many times. The CDR3 end is not reached by the read, which stops 3 residues before it; the germline J gene fills it in. The chain recombines TRBV30 with TRBJ2-3, with TRBD2 matching over 9 bases. The CDR3 spans 15 residues. Trimming removed 0 bases from V and 6 bases from J; junction bases left unmatched: 7. CDR1 and CDR2 from the germline V gene are GTSNPN and SVGIG (reference sequence). Partial CDR3 DNA: TGTGCCTGGAGTGTCCTAGCGGGAACATTTGATACG. Protein product: CAWSVLAGTFDT. The CDR3 as a whole reads CAWSVLAGTFDTQYF.

This clone was detected many times. The CDR3 extends 3 residues past the end of the read, so its final part is completed from the germline J gene. The V gene is TRBV10-3, the J gene TRBJ1-1; D gene uncertain. CDR3 length: 17 residues. In germline, CDR1 is ENHRY, CDR2 SYGVKD. Between the trimmed V and J ends, which lost 0 bases and 1 base, there was a span of 15 bases. The CDR3 loop is CAISESFVSGRNTEAFF. The part of the CDR3 DNA that was read is TGTGCCATCAGTGAGTCTTTCGTTTCGGGGAGGAACACTGAA.

This clone ranks as medium-sized. Incomplete CDR3 DNA: TGTGCCAGCAGGGAGCTAGGAACTAGCACAGATACG. Its protein product is CASRELGTSTDT. The full CDR3 is CASRELGTSTDTQYF. The V call is TRBV6-2 or TRBV6-3, the J call TRBJ2-3; no clear D. The DNA ends 3 residues before the CDR3 does, and the rest of the CDR3 is filled in from the germline J gene. Germline CDR1 reads MNHEY; CDR2 reads SVGEGT. The CDR3 spans 15 residues. V gave up 6 bases and J gave up 0 bases, with 13 bases separating them.

This clone was seen repeatedly, ten times or more. The CDR3 end lies 3 residues beyond the end of the read and is filled in from the germline J gene. V gene TRBV5-1 combines with J gene TRBJ1-2, with 9 bases that match TRBD1. Germline CDR1 is SGHRS and CDR2 is YFSETQ. The CDR3 sequence is 15 residues long. The junction had 6 bases not matched to a gene; V was cut back by 2 bases and J by 4 bases. CDR3 loop: CASSFGTGLLYGYTF. The sequenced CDR3 bases are TGCGCCAGCAGCTTTGGGACAGGGCTGCTCTATGGC.

The sample holds many counts of this clone. Read sequence stops 3 residues before the CDR3 end, and the germline J gene provides the missing end. The chain is built from TRBV6-1 and TRBJ2-7, with TRBD2 matching 9 bases. This CDR3 region has 16 residues. Losses at the gene ends were 1 base for V and 0 bases for J; bases not matched to a gene: 4. The germline V gene has CDR1 MNHNS and CDR2 SASEGT. The CDR3 sequence is CASSEDGSGGSYEQYF. The CDR3 DNA, read in part, is TGTGCCAGCAGTGAAGATGGTAGCGGGGGCTCCTACGAG.

This clone was seen at least ten times. From the germline J gene comes the end of the CDR3, since the read stops 3 residues before it. The chain recombines TRBV7-8 with TRBJ2-7, with 7 nucleotides matching TRBD1. The V segment lost 2 bases and the J segment 2 bases; nucleotides outside the gene matches: 9. The CDR3 loop spans 16 amino acids. Per germline, CDR1 SGHVS and CDR2 FQNEAQ. The CDR3 is CASSLNTGQLAYEQYF. The part of the CDR3 DNA that was read is TGTGCCAGCAGCTTAAACACGGGACAGCTGGCCTACGAG. The full variable domain, rest sourced from reference TRBV7-8 and TRBJ2-7, is GAGVSQSPRYKVAKRGQDVALRCDPISGHVSLFWYQQALGQGPEFLTYFQNEAQLDKSGLPSDRFFAERPEGSVSTLKIQRTQQEDSAVYLCASSLNTGQLAYEQYFGPGTRLTVT.

This clone was counted many times. The sequenced fragment ends 3 residues before the CDR3 boundary, so the rest is inferred from the germline J gene. The chain has TRBV9 and TRBJ2-3; D is unresolved. Trimming removed 2 bases at V and 1 base at J, with 5 bases between. Germline CDR1 is SGDLS and CDR2 is YYNGEE. The CDR3 totals 13 residues. The CDR3 bases that were read are TGTGCCAGCAGCGTCCAGGGCACAGATACG. Amino acid sequence: CASSVQGTDT. The entire CDR3 protein reads CASSVQGTDTQYF.

In its sample, this clone was seen many times. The CDR3 protein is CASSLSPTNYGYTF. Incomplete CDR3 DNA: TGTGCCAGCAGCTTAAGCCCGACTAACTATGGC. The gene calls are TRBV7-2 and TRBJ1-2, with D uncertain. The read finishes 3 residues shy of the CDR3 end, and the germline J gene is used to complete it. Trimming left V 2 bases short and J 0 bases short, with 7 bases between. The CDR3 sequence is 14 residues long. The germline V gene encodes CDR1 SGHTA and CDR2 FQGNSA.

This clone has a count of ten or more. Read data end 3 residues before the CDR3 end; the end is taken from the germline J gene. The rearrangement links TRBV12-3 or TRBV12-4 to TRBJ2-1; 10 bases match TRBD1. Unmatched junction bases numbered 0, after V lost 3 bases and J lost 4 bases. The CDR3 is made up of 14 amino acids. This CDR3 is CASSLGQGYNEQFF. The covered CDR3 bases are TGTGCCAGCAGTTTGGGACAGGGGTACAATGAG.

This clone was seen ten or more times. The read gets to within 3 residues of the CDR3 end, and the germline J gene fills in the rest. The chain combines TRBV5-1 with TRBJ2-2, with no clear D. This CDR3 contains 15 residues. From germline, CDR1 is SGHRS and CDR2 YFSETQ. The V gene lost 0 bases and the J gene lost 7 bases, with 13 bases spanning the gap. CDR3 region: CASSLGNSGNGELFF. The sequenced CDR3 bases are TGCGCCAGCAGCTTGGGGAACAGTGGTAACGGGGAG.

This clone was detected ten times or more. The part of the CDR3 DNA that was read is TGCGCCAGCAGCCCACAGACAGGACCATCCACTGAA. As protein: CASSPQTGPSTE. The full CDR3 sequence reads CASSPQTGPSTEAFF. The gene calls are TRBV5-1 and TRBJ1-1; D is perhaps TRBD1 (6 bases). The read gets to within 3 residues of the CDR3 end, and the germline J gene fills in the rest. V shed 4 bases and J shed 4 bases, with 17 bases lying between them. CDR3 length: 15 residues. Germline loops: CDR1 SGHRS, CDR2 YFSETQ.

This clone came up many times. The read ends 3 residues early relative to the CDR3; the germline J gene fills the gap. This chain uses TRBV11-2 with TRBJ1-1; 7 positions agree with TRBD1. J lost 6 bases, V lost 5 bases, and 9 bases had no gene match. The CDR3 sequence is 14 residues long. Germline CDR1 and CDR2: SGHAT and FQNNGV. The CDR3 bases that were read are TGTGCCAGCAGCCCGGGACAGCATAGCGCTGAA. Its protein is CASSPGQHSAE. The CDR3 in its entirety is CASSPGQHSAEAFF.

This clone was observed many times. The CDR3 end falls 3 residues outside the read, so it is completed with the germline J gene. This rearrangement joins TRBV20-1 to TRBJ2-4, with 7 bases matching TRBD2. The CDR3 runs 17 residues. In germline, CDR1 is DFQATT, CDR2 SNEGSKA (reference sequence). J gave up 0 bases and V 5 bases, and 13 bases lay outside the gene matches. The sequenced CDR3 bases are TGCAGTGCTCACTACCGTGGAGCGGGAAGAGCCAAAAACATT. It encodes CSAHYRGAGRAKNI. The whole CDR3 region reads CSAHYRGAGRAKNIQYF.

This clone was seen repeatedly, ten times or more. The covered CDR3 bases are TGCAGCGTTGAGGCCGGGACTAGCGGGCACCGCTACAATGAG. Translation gives CSVEAGTSGHRYNE. The CDR3 as a whole reads CSVEAGTSGHRYNEQFF. This rearrangement joins TRBV29-1 to TRBJ2-1; the match to TRBD2 covers 12 bases. The read terminates 3 residues before the CDR3 end, so the remaining end is supplied by the germline J gene. Germline V gene sequence: CDR1 SQVTM, CDR2 ANQGSEA. Losses at the gene ends were 3 bases for V and 3 bases for J; bases not matched to a gene: 9. The CDR3 consists of 17 residues.

This clone was observed many times. The CDR3 extends 3 residues past the end of the read, so its final part is completed from the germline J gene. The rearrangement joins TRBV5-1 to TRBJ2-7; TRBD1 matches at 7 bases. Germline CDR1 reads SGHRS; CDR2 reads YFSETQ. V trimming: 4 bases; J trimming: 5 bases; junction bases outside the gene matches: 6. The CDR3 extends over 13 amino acids. The part of the CDR3 DNA that was read is TGCGCCAGCAGCCCAGAGGGGGCGAACGAG. It specifies CASSPEGANE. The whole CDR3 reads CASSPEGANEQYF.

With regard to this clone: The read comes to an end 3 residues before the CDR3 does, leaving the germline J gene to fill in the end. The rearrangement uses TRBV7-6 and TRBJ2-7, with TRBD1 as a possible D gene (6 bases). The V end lost 5 bases, the J end lost 0 bases, and 14 bases lay between the germline ends. This CDR3 is 15 amino acids long. Germline loops: CDR1 SGHVS, CDR2 FNYEAQ. CDR3 loop: CASSPPGTRSYEQYF. CDR3 DNA (partial): TGTGCCAGCAGCCCACCGGGGACACGCTCCTACGAG.

This clone was detected ten times or more. The CDR3 end falls 3 residues outside the read, so it is completed with the germline J gene. The gene calls are TRBV5-4 and TRBJ2-7; D may be TRBD1 or TRBD2 (7 bases each). The germline CDR1 and CDR2 sequences are SGHNT and YYREEE (reference sequence). This CDR3 is 15 amino acids long. The V gene lost 3 bases and the J gene lost 5 bases, with 18 bases spanning the gap. CDR3 DNA (partial): TGTGCCAGCAGCTCCCACCGACAGGGAGGGGACGAG. Its protein is CASSSHRQGGDE. The full CDR3 sequence reads CASSSHRQGGDEQYF. The full variable domain, rest sourced from reference TRBV5-4 and TRBJ2-7, is ETGVTQSPTHLIKTRGQQVTLRCSSQSGHNTVSWYQQALGQGPQFIFQYYREEENGRGNFPPRFSGLQFPNYSSELNVNALELDDSALYLCASSSHRQGGDEQYFGPGTRLTVT.

In this sample, this clone turned up many times. Read coverage stops 3 residues before the CDR3 terminus; the germline J gene supplies the remainder. The chain joins TRBV7-9 to TRBJ2-6, with 7 bases fitting TRBD1. Germline V gives CDR1 SEHNR, CDR2 FQNEAQ (reference sequence). CDR3 length equals 14 residues. V trimming: 3 bases; J trimming: 4 bases; junction bases outside the gene matches: 0. Partial CDR3 DNA: TGTGCCAGCAGCTTGGACAGGGGGGCCAACGTC. The encoded protein is CASSLDRGANV. The full CDR3 reads CASSLDRGANVLTF. Filled out from reference TRBV7-9 and TRBJ2-6, the complete variable domain reads DTGVSQNPRHKITKRGQNVTFRCDPISEHNRLYWYRQTLGQGPEFLTYFQNEAQLEKSRLLSDRFSAERPKGSFSTLEIQRTEQGDSAMYLCASSLDRGANVLTFGAGSRLTVL.

This clone showed up many times. The DNA ends 3 residues before the CDR3 does, and the rest of the CDR3 is filled in from the germline J gene. This chain joins TRBV2 and TRBJ2-5; 10 nucleotides agree with TRBD1. The germline V gene encodes CDR1 SNHLY and CDR2 FYNNEI. The CDR3 totals 14 residues. Germline trimming cut 7 bases from V and 2 bases from J; bases unmatched to any gene: 4. This CDR3 is CASNPDRGQETQYF. The CDR3 DNA, read in part, is TGTGCCAGCAATCCGGACAGGGGGCAAGAGACC. Supplemented by reference TRBV2 and TRBJ2-5, the full variable domain reads EPEVTQTPSHQVTQMGQEVILRCVPISNHLYFYWYRQILGQKVEFLVSFYNNEISEKSEIFDDQFSVERPDGSNFTLKIRSTKLEDSAMYFCASNPDRGQETQYFGPGTRLLVL.

This clone was counted at least ten times. The read gets to within 3 residues of the CDR3 end, and the germline J gene fills in the rest. The V call is TRBV28, the J call TRBJ1-5; D not resolved. V lost 2 bases and J lost 5, with 4 bases in between. This CDR3 comprises 12 residues. Germline V lookup: CDR1 MDHEN, CDR2 SYDVKM. CDR3 DNA, as far as it was read: TGTGCCAGCAGTTTAAACTATCAGCCC. Translation: CASSLNYQP. The full CDR3 protein is CASSLNYQPQHF.

This clone appeared many times. The CDR3 is cut off 3 residues early in the read; its end comes from the germline J gene. This chain uses TRBV7-2 with TRBJ2-7; 7 nucleotides match TRBD2. Germline V CDR1 and CDR2: SGHTA, FQGNSA. J lost 2 bases, V lost 3 bases, and 4 bases had no gene match. The length of the CDR3 is 14 residues. CDR3 DNA (partial): TGTGCCAGCAGCTTGGGGGGGAAAACCTACGAG. The encoded protein is CASSLGGKTYE. The entire CDR3 reads CASSLGGKTYEQYF. Using reference TRBV7-2 and TRBJ2-7 for the parts outside the CDR3, the full variable domain is GAGVSQSPSNKVTEKGKDVELRCDPISGHTALYWYRQSLGQGLEFLIYFQGNSAPDKSGLPSDRFSAERTGGSVSTLTIQRTQQEDSAVYLCASSLGGKTYEQYFGPGTRLTVT.

This clone is judged medium-sized. Read coverage stops 3 residues before the CDR3 terminus; the germline J gene supplies the remainder. V and J are TRBV5-5 and TRBJ1-2; tentatively, D is TRBD1 (5 bases). Per germline, CDR1 SGHKS and CDR2 YYEKEE (reference sequence). The CDR3 is 15 residues long. The germline V and J ends were trimmed by 2 bases and 1 base, with 12 bases remaining between them. The CDR3 bases that were read are TGTGCCAGCAGCTTACCCCAGGGTTTTAACTATGGC. Its translation: CASSLPQGFNYG. Given in full, the CDR3 is CASSLPQGFNYGYTF.

This clone was seen many times. An end of the junction does not agree with germline; a read error may underlie this. Read coverage stops 3 residues before the CDR3 terminus; the germline J gene supplies the remainder. V usage is TRBV4-2 and J usage is TRBJ2-2; no clear D gene. The germline V gene has CDR1 LGHNA and CDR2 YNFKEQ. The CDR3 contains 15 residues. CDR3 protein: CASSQDRENTGELFF. Incomplete CDR3 DNA: TGCGCCAGCAGCCAAGATAGAGAGAACACCGGGGAG.

This clone was picked up many times. Sequencing ends 3 residues short of the CDR3 end; the germline J gene provides the rest. This chain connects TRBV4-1 to TRBJ2-7, with D uncertain. This CDR3 spans 16 amino acids. Trimming left V 1 base short and J 2 bases short, with 15 bases between. Germline V gene lookup returns CDR1 MGHRA and CDR2 YSYEKL. The CDR3: CASSQGPGSATYEQYF. CDR3 DNA (partial): TGCGCCAGCAGCCAAGGCCCAGGATCAGCTACCTACGAG.

Ten or more counts support this clone. The observed sequence ends 3 residues before the CDR3 terminus, with the missing tail filled in from the germline J gene. The chain combines TRBV15 with TRBJ2-3, with D unresolved. Trimming took off 0 bases at V and 1 base at J, with 8 bases between the two ends. Germline values: CDR1 LNHNV, CDR2 YYDKDF (reference sequence). The CDR3 is made up of 15 amino acids. The CDR3 is CATSRDGRGTDTQYF. The DNA read from the CDR3 is TGTGCCACCAGCAGAGATGGAAGGGGCACAGATACG.

In this sample, this clone turned up many times. Coverage ceases 3 residues before the CDR3 finishes, and the germline J gene fills in the end. This chain joins TRBV12-3 or TRBV12-4 and TRBJ2-2, with D perhaps TRBD2 (6 bases). Trimming removed 4 bases at V and 4 bases at J, with 16 bases between. CDR3 length: 16 amino acids. This chain's CDR3 is CASSWELGLFTGELFF. Incomplete CDR3 DNA: TGTGCCAGCAGTTGGGAACTGGGACTTTTCACCGGGGAG.

There are many counts of this clone. The read terminates 3 residues before the CDR3 end, so the remaining end is supplied by the germline J gene. The chain employs TRBV7-9 and TRBJ2-5, with D possibly TRBD2 on 6 matching bases. V was cut by 2 bases and J by 1 base, with 11 bases left in between. This CDR3 comprises 15 residues. The germline V gene has CDR1 SEHNR and CDR2 FQNEAQ (reference sequence). The part of the CDR3 DNA that was read is TGTGCCAGCAGCTTAAGGGTAGCGGCCCAAGAGACC. This gives the protein CASSLRVAAQET. The entire CDR3 sequence reads CASSLRVAAQETQYF.